This TCR beta chain was recovered during a study of blood T cell repertoires in COVID-19. V dropped 0 bases and J dropped 15; count of bases not matched to a gene: 6. Germline V gene data show CDR1 as SGHRS and CDR2 as YFSETQ. This CDR3 contains 13 residues. TCRdb's table, derived via immunoSEQ multiplex PCR, lists solely in-frame clones and lacks some. The table records about 180,000 clones, over 75% of them present only once. This chain links TRBV5-1 with TRBJ1-6; 7 bases are shared with TRBD1. This sequence was found in a woman in her forties with acute COVID-19. Material: PBMCs or T cells enriched from blood (not recorded which). The CDR3 nucleotides read TGCGCCAGCAGCTTGGATGGACAGGATATCCTCCACTTT. Translation: CASSLDGQDILHF.